The 6 T cell receptor beta chains given below trace back to one sample, sequenced in a study of cytomegalovirus exposure and HLA in healthy donors (dated 2017 in TCRdb). The method behind the library was the immunoSEQ multiplex PCR assay. For the multiplex PCR, a mixture combining 60 forward primers for TCR Vbeta segments and 13 reverse primers for TCR Jbeta segments was used. In TCRdb, the immuneACCESS table is reduced to in-frame sequences with V and J assigned. These tables do not hold every clone; where another copy was compared, an unresolved V gene accounts for under half, and the others remain unexplained. Here the sample has some 200,000 clones; around four fifths occur a single time. 6.5% of the sample rests with the top ten. The sample consisted of PBMCs. These receptors were collected from a woman between 45 and 60 years old in good health and CMV-seropositive.

This clone appeared a few times. The chain has TRBV27 and TRBJ2-5; D ambiguous. The germline V and J ends were trimmed by 5 bases and 1 base, with 8 bases remaining between them. The CDR3 is 13 residues long. CDR1 is MNHEY, CDR2 SMNVEV, per germline (reference sequence). The CDR3 coding sequence is TGTGCCAGCAGTCAAAGAGGCCAAGAGACCCAGTACTTC. This encodes CASSQRGQETQYF.

The V call is TRBV19, the J call TRBJ2-7; D is possibly TRBD1 (7 bases). Per germline, CDR1 LNHDA and CDR2 SQIVND (reference sequence). Trimming left V 5 bases short and J 5 bases short, with 16 bases between. CDR3 length equals 14 residues. CDR3 nucleotide sequence: TGTGCCAGTAGTGTGGCAGGGGGGATCAACGAGCAGTACTTC. It translates to CASSVAGGINEQYF.

The V gene is TRBV11-2, the J gene TRBJ2-2; tentatively, D is TRBD2 (5 bases). Germline V lookup: CDR1 SGHAT, CDR2 FQNNGV. Trimming pared 5 bases from V and 5 bases from J, leaving 18 bases between. The length of the CDR3 is 16 residues. This chain's CDR3 is CASSIRSSSGTGELFF. CDR3 DNA: TGTGCCAGCAGCATCAGGTCCTCGTCGGGAACCGGGGAGCTGTTTTTT. Filled out from reference TRBV11-2 and TRBJ2-2, the complete variable domain reads EAGVAQSPRYKIIEKRQSVAFWCNPISGHATLYWYQQILGQGPKLLIQFQNNGVVDDSQLPKDRFSAERLKGVDSTLKIQPAKLEDSAVYLCASSIRSSSGTGELFFGEGSRLTVL.

The rearrangement uses TRBV2 and TRBJ2-7; TRBD2 aligns across 7 bases. Germline CDR1 reads SNHLY; CDR2 reads FYNNEI. J lost 0 bases, V lost 7 bases, and 6 bases had no gene match. The CDR3 loop spans 14 amino acids. The CDR3 DNA reads as TGTGCCAGCATGGCGCGGGAGAGCTCCTACGAGCAGTACTTC. Translated: CASMARESSYEQYF.

This clone has more than one count but fewer than ten. The chain is built from TRBV5-1 and TRBJ2-6; D gene ambiguous. Looked up from germline, CDR1 is SGHRS and CDR2 is YFSETQ. CDR3 length equals 15 residues. V shed 0 bases and J shed 5 bases, with 9 bases lying between them. This CDR3 reads CASSLDTARANVLTF. CDR3 nucleotides: TGCGCCAGCAGCTTGGACACAGCACGGGCCAACGTCCTGACTTTC.

This clone was seen more than once but under ten times. This chain joins TRBV5-6 and TRBJ2-3; weak D call: TRBD2 (7 bases). Trimming left V 4 bases short and J 1 base short, with 10 bases between. Germline CDR1 and CDR2: SGHDT and YYEEEE. The length of the CDR3 is 14 residues. Here the CDR3 DNA reads TGTGCCAGCAGCCCGGGGGGCCGCACAGATACGCAGTATTTT. It translates to CASSPGGRTDTQYF.